The 26 T cell receptor beta chains given below trace back to one sample, sequenced in a study of cytomegalovirus exposure and HLA in healthy donors. With 60 Vbeta and 13 Jbeta primers, the PCR was carried out. Generated by immunoSEQ multiplex PCR, the TCRdb table keeps only in-frame clones and is missing some. The table shows roughly 200,000 clones, with approximately 81% occurring only once. The sequencing sample was made of PBMCs. The source is a man younger than 45 in good health and CMV-seronegative.

V usage is TRBV7-3 and J usage is TRBJ2-2; 10 bases are shared with TRBD1. The CDR3 runs to 14 residues. Germline V gene data show CDR1 as SGHTA and CDR2 as FQGTGA. Losses at the gene ends were 5 bases for V and 6 bases for J; bases not matched to a gene: 3. The CDR3 DNA follows: TGTGCCAGCAGCACGACAGGGGGCCCCGGGGAGCTGTTTTTT. It translates to CASSTTGGPGELFF.

The chain employs TRBV2 and TRBJ1-6, with D possibly TRBD1 on 5 matching bases. CDR1 is SNHLY and CDR2 is FYNNEI in the germline V gene. Deletions cut 3 bases from V and 2 bases from J, with 8 bases between. The CDR3 is 15 amino acids. As DNA, the CDR3 is TGTGCCAGCAGTGAGGAGGGGACCTATAATTCACCCCTCCACTTT. Protein product: CASSEEGTYNSPLHF.

The chain combines TRBV20-1 with TRBJ2-5; D gene uncertain. Germline V CDR1 and CDR2: DFQATT, SNEGSKA (reference sequence). The CDR3 is made up of 8 amino acids. Written as DNA, the CDR3 is TGCAGCAATCGGGCCCAGTACTTC. It specifies CSNRAQYF.

This clone was seen a handful of times. V gene TRBV19 combines with J gene TRBJ1-5; 8 bases line up with TRBD1. The CDR3 extends over 14 amino acids. The germline V gene encodes CDR1 LNHDA and CDR2 SQIVND (reference sequence). V trimming: 9 bases; J trimming: 1 base; junction bases outside the gene matches: 5. This CDR3 reads CARCGQGSNQPQHF. The CDR3 DNA sequence: TGTGCCAGATGTGGACAGGGAAGCAATCAGCCCCAGCATTTT.

The rearrangement uses TRBV5-6 and TRBJ1-4; D might be TRBD1 (6 bases). CDR1 and CDR2 from the germline V gene are SGHDT and YYEEEE. The CDR3 sequence is 14 residues long. V shed 4 bases and J shed 8 bases, with 15 bases lying between them. In DNA form, the CDR3 reads TGTGCCAGCAGCGGGCGGGGGCTTCGGGAAAAACTGTTTTTT. It is translated as CASSGRGLREKLFF.

V usage is TRBV19 and J usage is TRBJ2-2; D perhaps matches TRBD1 (5 bases). Trimming removed 7 bases at V and 4 bases at J, with 10 bases between. This CDR3 is 13 amino acids long. Per germline, CDR1 LNHDA and CDR2 SQIVND (reference sequence). DNA for the CDR3: TGTGCCAGTATGGGGCGCGGCACCGGGGAGCTGTTTTTT. Translating it yields CASMGRGTGELFF.

This chain's CDR3 is CASSQELAGWEQYF. The CDR3 bases are TGTGCCAGCAGCCAAGAACTAGCGGGGTGGGAGCAGTACTTC. This chain joins TRBV4-2 and TRBJ2-7; 10 bases agree with TRBD2. CDR3 length: 14 amino acids. The V segment lost 0 bases and the J segment 7 bases; nucleotides outside the gene matches: 3. The germline gives CDR1 LGHNA, CDR2 YNFKEQ.

V and J are TRBV18 and TRBJ2-1, with TRBD2 as a possible D gene (5 bases). CDR1 and CDR2 from the germline V gene are KGHSH and LQKENI. V was pared by 1 base and J by 4 bases, with 11 bases between. The CDR3 has 15 residues. The CDR3 coding sequence is TGTGCCAGCTCACCACTCGGGGAAGAGTACAATGAGCAGTTCTTC. Encoded protein: CASSPLGEEYNEQFF.

This chain uses TRBV7-9 with TRBJ2-5, with 8 positions matching TRBD2. CDR1 and CDR2 (germline): SEHNR, FQNEAQ (reference sequence). V lost 5 bases to trimming and J lost 1 base; unmatched junction nucleotides: 6. The CDR3 covers 15 residues. The CDR3 sequence: CASSPNGGVQETQYF. CDR3 DNA: TGTGCCAGCAGCCCCAACGGGGGGGTCCAAGAGACCCAGTACTTC.

The rearrangement uses TRBV4-3 and TRBJ1-6; perhaps TRBD1 as D (6 bases). The germline CDR1 and CDR2 sequences are LGHNA and YSLEER. Trimming removed 0 bases from V and 0 bases from J, with 12 bases in between. The CDR3 loop spans 18 amino acids. CDR3 in DNA: TGCGCCAGCAGCCAAGACCCAGGGGCGAGCTCCTATAATTCACCCCTCCACTTT. Residues: CASSQDPGASSYNSPLHF.

J is TRBJ1-5 and V is TRBV27; D is uncertain. Germline V gene data show CDR1 as MNHEY and CDR2 as SMNVEV (reference sequence). The CDR3 is made up of 13 amino acids. V was trimmed by 2 bases and J by 5 bases, leaving 7 bases between them. In nucleotides, the CDR3 is TGTGCCAGCAGTTTACGGAGGGATCAGCCCCAGCATTTT. Amino acid sequence: CASSLRRDQPQHF.

The chain has TRBV25-1 and TRBJ2-5; D remains ambiguous. Germline loops: CDR1 MGHDK, CDR2 SYGVNS. V gave up 8 bases and J gave up 5 bases, with 6 bases separating them. The CDR3 loop spans 10 amino acids. CDR3 protein: CASSGETQYF. CDR3 nucleotides: TGTGCCAGCTCCGGGGAGACCCAGTACTTC.

This chain joins TRBV7-2 and TRBJ1-6; D ambiguous. Germline-derived CDR1 and CDR2 are SGHTA and FQGNSA. The CDR3 runs to 15 residues. Trimming shortened V by 0 bases and J by 6 bases, and 9 bases separated the two germline ends. CDR3 DNA sequence: TGTGCCAGCAGCTTAGCGCCAGGCATTAATTCACCCCTCCACTTT. This codes for CASSLAPGINSPLHF.

This chain uses TRBV5-6 with TRBJ1-4; the match to TRBD1 covers 8 bases. Germline lookup yields CDR1 SGHDT and CDR2 YYEEEE. This CDR3 spans 16 amino acids. The V and J ends lost 2 bases and 8 bases, in that order; junction bases with no gene match: 11. The CDR3 reads CASSFAQGQGREKLFF. CDR3 coding DNA: TGTGCCAGCAGCTTCGCCCAAGGACAGGGTCGGGAAAAACTGTTTTTT.

The chain combines TRBV6-1 with TRBJ1-2, with 7 bases fitting TRBD1. The CDR3 consists of 14 residues. Germline V gives CDR1 MNHNS, CDR2 SASEGT. Trimming cost V 4 bases and J 4 bases; bases outside gene matches: 6. CDR3 bases: TGTGCCAGCAGTGCTGGCAGGGGGACCTATGGCTACACCTTC. This encodes CASSAGRGTYGYTF.

J is TRBJ2-5 and V is TRBV19; 9 nucleotides agree with TRBD2. CDR1 and CDR2 from the germline V gene are LNHDA and SQIVND (reference sequence). V lost 5 bases and J lost 7; bases outside the gene matches: 2. The CDR3 sequence is 12 residues long. The CDR3 reads CASSPAGGTQYF. CDR3 sequence (DNA): TGTGCCAGTAGTCCAGCGGGGGGGACCCAGTACTTC. Full variable domain (remainder filled in from reference TRBV19 and TRBJ2-5): DGGITQSPKYLFRKEGQNVTLSCEQNLNHDAMYWYRQDPGQGLRLIYYSQIVNDFQKGDIAEGYSVSREKKESFPLTVTSAQKNPTAFYLCASSPAGGTQYFGPGTRLLVL.

The chain joins TRBV7-9 to TRBJ2-3, with 12 bases matching TRBD1. This CDR3 contains 17 residues. Losses at the gene ends were 4 bases for V and 3 bases for J; bases not matched to a gene: 8. The germline V gene encodes CDR1 SEHNR and CDR2 FQNEAQ (reference sequence). The CDR3 sequence is CASSSLGQGALTDTQYF. CDR3 DNA sequence: TGTGCCAGCAGCTCCCTGGGACAGGGGGCGCTTACAGATACGCAGTATTTT.

This clone is a singleton in its sample. This rearrangement joins TRBV6-5 to TRBJ2-1; TRBD1 matches 11 bases. The V and J ends lost 4 bases and 8 bases, in that order; junction bases with no gene match: 7. Looked up from germline, CDR1 is MNHEY and CDR2 is SVGAGI. The CDR3 extends over 15 amino acids. CDR3 in DNA: TGTGCCAGCAGTTTTCGCCGGGACAGGGGGGATGAGCAGTTCTTC. Its protein product is CASSFRRDRGDEQFF.

This chain links TRBV6-6 with TRBJ1-1; D gene unclear. Germline V CDR1 and CDR2: MNHNY, SVGAGI (reference sequence). Trimming took off 10 bases at V and 4 bases at J, with 16 bases between the two ends. This CDR3 is 13 amino acids long. CDR3 in DNA: TGTGCCACATTCTTGAGGTCGAGCACTGAAGCTTTCTTT. Protein: CATFLRSSTEAFF.

This rearrangement joins TRBV7-9 to TRBJ2-5; D gene ambiguous. The CDR3 has 11 residues. The germline V gene encodes CDR1 SEHNR and CDR2 FQNEAQ (reference sequence). The ends were cut back, 5 bases at V and 3 bases at J, with 4 bases in the middle. The CDR3 DNA is TGTGCCAGCAGCCCAAAAGAGACCCAGTACTTC. Its translation: CASSPKETQYF.

The chain employs TRBV19 and TRBJ2-3; D might be TRBD2 (6 bases). The CDR3 consists of 14 residues. Trimming took 8 bases from V and 4 from J, leaving 16 bases between them. The germline CDR1 and CDR2 sequences are LNHDA and SQIVND (reference sequence). The CDR3 loop is CASGDGGTADTQYF. In nucleotides, the CDR3 is TGTGCCAGTGGTGACGGGGGAACCGCAGATACGCAGTATTTT.

This rearrangement joins TRBV5-1 to TRBJ2-1, with unresolved D. Trimming shortened V by 0 bases and J by 0 bases, and 10 bases separated the two germline ends. There are 16 residues in the CDR3. Germline V CDR1 and CDR2: SGHRS, YFSETQ. The CDR3 protein is CASSLVYRDSYNEQFF. The CDR3 DNA is TGCGCCAGCAGCTTGGTCTACAGAGACTCCTACAATGAGCAGTTCTTC.

V gene TRBV10-3 combines with J gene TRBJ2-1; the match to TRBD1 covers 11 bases. CDR3 length: 14 residues. With V trimmed by 6 bases and J by 7 bases, 5 bases remained unmatched. CDR1 is ENHRY and CDR2 is SYGVKD in the germline V gene. CDR3 protein: CAIRGDRGNNEQFF. For the CDR3, the DNA is TGTGCCATCAGGGGGGACAGGGGGAATAATGAGCAGTTCTTC.

This rearrangement joins TRBV2 to TRBJ1-3; maybe TRBD1 (5 bases). Germline assignment: CDR1 SNHLY and CDR2 FYNNEI. This CDR3 has 15 amino acids. Between the trimmed V and J ends, which lost 3 bases and 0 bases, there was a span of 9 bases. The CDR3 is CASSDWDYSGNTIYF. DNA of the CDR3: TGTGCCAGCAGTGACTGGGACTACTCTGGAAACACCATATATTTT. Drawing the rest from reference TRBV2 and TRBJ1-3, the complete variable domain is EPEVTQTPSHQVTQMGQEVILRCVPISNHLYFYWYRQILGQKVEFLVSFYNNEISEKSEIFDDQFSVERPDGSNFTLKIRSTKLEDSAMYFCASSDWDYSGNTIYFGEGSWLTVV.

The genes are TRBV2 and TRBJ2-7; TRBD1 aligns across 7 bases. J lost 1 base, V lost 5 bases, and 2 bases had no gene match. This CDR3 is built from 13 residues. Germline V lookup: CDR1 SNHLY, CDR2 FYNNEI. The CDR3 coding sequence is TGTGCCAGCAGTTTACAGGGGTCCTACGAGCAGTACTTC. Protein: CASSLQGSYEQYF.

This clone was detected only once. The chain recombines TRBV4-3 with TRBJ2-1, with D maybe TRBD1 (5 bases). V was trimmed by 2 bases and J by 7 bases, leaving 18 bases between them. The CDR3 length is 16 residues. Germline V lookup: CDR1 LGHNA, CDR2 YSLEER. Written as DNA, the CDR3 is TGCGCCAGCAGCCAACACCATACAGGCAGGTCAAATGAGCAGTTCTTC. This encodes CASSQHHTGRSNEQFF.